This T cell receptor (beta chain) was documented in a study of OX40 agonist ivuxolimab in advanced cancers. Overall study context: Subjects had a mean age of around 63 years, with a range of 23 to 79; more than 70% were male. Three patients had partial responses: one hepatocellular carcinoma, two cutaneous melanoma.

CDR1 and CDR2 (germline): SGHTA, FQGNSA. CDR3 length equals 15 residues. V trimming: 5 bases; J trimming: 0 bases; junction bases outside the gene matches: 4. Sampled blood was obtained at baseline, cycle 4 day 1, and cycle 7 day 1. The assay was immunoSEQ multiplex PCR, and TCRdb's table has in-frame clones only and misses some. The data show some 70,000 clones, with roughly 88% seen just once and approximately 3% held by the top ten. V is TRBV7-2 and J is TRBJ2-5; 9 nucleotides align to TRBD1. The clonotype comes from an adult with an advanced solid tumor such as melanoma, head and neck, liver or kidney cancer. The sample was CD4+ or CD8+ T cells sorted from blood, taken in a trial of the OX40 agonist ivuxolimab. In DNA, the CDR3 is TGTGCCAGCAGCCCCGGGACAGGGTACCAAGAGACCCAGTACTTC. As protein: CASSPGTGYQETQYF.